These 14 T cell receptor beta chains originate from one sample sequenced in a study of cytomegalovirus exposure and HLA in healthy donors. Primers included in the PCR were 60 Vbeta and 13 Jbeta primers. Sequencing was performed with immunoSEQ multiplex PCR; in TCRdb, only in-frame clones are kept and a portion is missing. Of 150,000 to 180,000 clones in the sample, about 80% were seen once. The sequencing input was PBMCs. These receptors were taken from a woman aged 40 to 55 in good health and CMV-seronegative.

The J gene is TRBJ2-6, the V gene TRBV5-4; tentative D call: TRBD1 (6 bases). Looked up from germline, CDR1 is SGHNT and CDR2 is YYREEE (reference sequence). This CDR3 has 18 amino acids. Trimming shortened V by 6 bases and J by 0 bases, and 19 bases separated the two germline ends. As DNA, the CDR3 is TGTGCCAGCACTCCGGACAGTCCAATTAACTCTGGGGCCAACGTCCTGACTTTC. This codes for CASTPDSPINSGANVLTF.

The chain combines TRBV12-5 with TRBJ1-2; 7 bases align to TRBD1. The germline CDR1 and CDR2 sequences are LGHNT and FRNRAP. The CDR3 extends over 15 amino acids. J lost 0 bases, V lost 4 bases, and 5 bases had no gene match. The CDR3 DNA reads TGTGCTAGTGGTTCCCACAGGGGAGCTAACTATGGCTACACCTTC. It yields the protein CASGSHRGANYGYTF.

CDR3 region: CASSGSAPRQPQHF. The CDR3 nucleotides read TGTGCCAGCAGTGGAAGTGCCCCCCGGCAGCCCCAGCATTTT. The genes are TRBV2 and TRBJ1-5; D ambiguous. V was shortened by 4 bases and J by 7 bases, with 14 bases between the two germline ends. CDR1 is SNHLY and CDR2 is FYNNEI in the germline V gene. There are 14 residues in the CDR3.

This chain links TRBV7-9 with TRBJ2-3; 8 bases are shared with TRBD1. The CDR3 spans 14 residues. CDR1 and CDR2 (germline): SEHNR, FQNEAQ (reference sequence). Trimming at V came to 8 bases and at J to 11 bases, leaving 15 bases not matched to a gene. DNA for the CDR3: TGTGCCAGCTGGAGGGTAGCCCTACAGGGGGGGCAGTATTTT. This gives the protein CASWRVALQGGQYF.

The chain is built from TRBV28 and TRBJ1-2; TRBD1 agrees at 9 bases. V gave up 4 bases and J gave up 4 bases; unmatched junction bases: 4. Per the germline V gene, CDR1 is MDHEN and CDR2 is SYDVKM. CDR3 size: 14 residues. CDR3 nucleotide sequence: TGTGCCAGCAGTTGGACAGGGGAAGCCTATGGCTACACCTTC. Translation: CASSWTGEAYGYTF.

CDR3 sequence: CASNDGQGTGEQYF. The CDR3 DNA follows: TGTGCCAGCAACGACGGACAGGGGACGGGCGAGCAGTACTTC. The gene calls are TRBV2 and TRBJ2-7; TRBD1 agrees at 9 bases. Losses at the gene ends were 7 bases for V and 6 bases for J; bases not matched to a gene: 10. This CDR3 is built from 14 residues. Per the germline V gene, CDR1 is SNHLY and CDR2 is FYNNEI.

In its sample, this clone was seen once. In DNA form, the CDR3 reads TGTGCCAGCACCAAATTAAGGCCGAAGGGGGTGGACATTCAGTACTTC. It encodes CASTKLRPKGVDIQYF. The rearrangement links TRBV28 to TRBJ2-4; the D gene is possibly TRBD1 (6 bases). V was cut by 7 bases and J by 8 bases, with 24 bases left in between. This CDR3 has 16 residues. Germline-derived CDR1 and CDR2 are MDHEN and SYDVKM.

CDR3 amino acids: CASSPSTSYSTDTQYF. CDR3 in DNA: TGTGCCAGCAGCCCTTCGACTAGCTATAGCACAGATACGCAGTATTTT. The chain joins TRBV11-3 to TRBJ2-3, with 7 bases matching TRBD2. With 5 bases clipped from V and 0 bases from J, the junction kept 8 bases outside the gene matches. In germline, CDR1 is SGHNT, CDR2 YENEEA. This CDR3 is built from 16 residues.

The rearrangement joins TRBV18 to TRBJ1-5; D not resolved. Per the germline V gene, CDR1 is KGHSH and CDR2 is LQKENI. The CDR3 covers 13 residues. With 5 bases removed from V and 5 bases from J, the gap between germline ends came to 10 bases. DNA for the CDR3: TGTGCCAGCTCAGACCAGGTGGATCAGCCCCAGCATTTT. Protein: CASSDQVDQPQHF.

The chain carries TRBV5-6 and TRBJ2-1, with D maybe TRBD2 (5 bases). The germline CDR1 and CDR2 sequences are SGHDT and YYEEEE. The CDR3 extends over 13 amino acids. Trimming removed 0 bases from V and 9 bases from J, with 10 bases in between. The CDR3 here is CASSLERTAEQFF. As DNA, the CDR3 is TGTGCCAGCAGCTTGGAGCGGACTGCTGAGCAGTTCTTC.

The rearrangement joins TRBV7-9 to TRBJ1-1; perhaps TRBD1 as D (6 bases). Trimming stripped 2 bases from V and 1 base from J, with 20 bases between. The CDR3 is 18 residues long. Per germline, CDR1 SEHNR and CDR2 FQNEAQ (reference sequence). CDR3 DNA: TGTGCCAGCAGCTTAAAATGGTCGGGATTGGACAGGAACACTGAAGCTTTCTTT. This gives the protein CASSLKWSGLDRNTEAFF.

The chain combines TRBV6-5 with TRBJ2-7, with TRBD2 matching over 7 bases. Losses at the gene ends were 6 bases for V and 0 bases for J; bases not matched to a gene: 8. The CDR3 has 15 amino acids. The germline CDR1 and CDR2 sequences are MNHEY and SVGAGI. CDR3 region: CASSYGAGSSYEQYF. CDR3 bases: TGTGCCAGCAGCTATGGAGCGGGGAGCTCCTACGAGCAGTACTTC.

The V and J genes are TRBV11-2 and TRBJ2-7; unclear D gene. CDR3 length: 14 residues. Germline V lookup: CDR1 SGHAT, CDR2 FQNNGV. Trimming stripped 1 base from V and 4 bases from J, with 11 bases between. The CDR3 nucleotides read TGTGCCAGCAGCTTAGGACTGCCAACTTACGAGCAGTACTTC. It codes for CASSLGLPTYEQYF.

The gene calls are TRBV30 and TRBJ1-1; D is unclear. V was cut by 2 bases and J by 4 bases, with 11 bases left in between. Germline loops: CDR1 GTSNPN, CDR2 SVGIG (reference sequence). The CDR3 runs 13 residues. CDR3 residues: CAWSPTFPTEAFF. As DNA, the CDR3 is TGTGCCTGGAGTCCTACTTTCCCCACTGAAGCTTTCTTT.